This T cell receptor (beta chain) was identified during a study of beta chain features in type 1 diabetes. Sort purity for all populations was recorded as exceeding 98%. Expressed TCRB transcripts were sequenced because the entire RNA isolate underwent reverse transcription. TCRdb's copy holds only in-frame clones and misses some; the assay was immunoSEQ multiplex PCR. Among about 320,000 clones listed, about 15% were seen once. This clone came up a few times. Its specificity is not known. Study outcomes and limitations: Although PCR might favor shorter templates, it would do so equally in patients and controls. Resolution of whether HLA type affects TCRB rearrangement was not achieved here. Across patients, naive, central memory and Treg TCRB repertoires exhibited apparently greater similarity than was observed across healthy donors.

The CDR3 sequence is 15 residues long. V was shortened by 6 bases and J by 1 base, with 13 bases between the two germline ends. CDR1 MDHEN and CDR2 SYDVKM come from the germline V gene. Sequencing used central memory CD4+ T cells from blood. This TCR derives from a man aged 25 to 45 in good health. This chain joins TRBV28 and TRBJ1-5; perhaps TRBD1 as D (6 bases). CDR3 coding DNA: TGTGCCAGCAGGCCTCAGGGGTTCAGCAATCAGCCCCAGCATTTT. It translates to CASRPQGFSNQPQHF.